The rows below give T cell receptor beta chains drawn from one sample of a study of T-cell reconstitution after alpha-beta-depleted transplantation in children. TCRdb redid the calling of the PCR reads with MiXCR, one entry per CDR3 protein. The sample carries approximately 490,000 distinct CDR3 sequences, under 15% recorded once. Source: PBMCs from the stem cell graft donor, taken from the stem cell graft. The receptors come from a human donor who donated a stem cell graft to a child with combined immunodeficiency. The CDR3 runs from the conserved cysteine through the conserved F or W. The D gene is left open where the match is weak. Only part of the rows carry a size: once, few, many, or a class if the clone is expanded.

D: TRBD2; size: many; J: TRBJ2-1; V: TRBV7-9; DNA: TGTGCCAGCAGCGGGGGGGGACGGCTCCATGAGCAGTTCTTC; CDR3: CASSGGGRLHEQFF
D: TRBD1; size: NA; J: TRBJ1-1; V: TRBV13; DNA: TGTGCCAGCAGCTTAGCCCCCCCAGGGGGATACACTGAAGCTTTCTTT; CDR3: CASSLAPPGGYTEAFF
D: NA; size: many; J: TRBJ2-7; V: TRBV27; DNA: TGTGCCAGCAGTCGGACAGTGTCCTACGAGCAGTACTTC; CDR3: CASSRTVSYEQYF
D: TRBD2; size: few; J: TRBJ2-1; V: TRBV9; DNA: TGTGCCAGCAGCGCCGGCGGGAGTTTAAGCTCCTACAATGAGCAGTTCTTC; CDR3: CASSAGGSLSSYNEQFF
D: TRBD2; size: NA; J: TRBJ2-4; V: TRBV12-3/TRBV12-4; DNA: TGTGCCAGCAGAGTAGCGGGGGGAGCCAAAAACATTCAGTACTTC; CDR3: CASRVAGGAKNIQYF
D: NA; size: NA; J: TRBJ2-5; V: TRBV12-3/TRBV12-4; DNA: TGTGCCAGCAGTTTTTCTCTTATAAGGACGGAGACCCAGTACTTC; CDR3: CASSFSLIRTETQYF
D: NA; size: few; J: TRBJ2-7; V: TRBV5-6; DNA: TGTGCCAGCAGCTTGGACGGAATTGGCTACGAGCAGTACTTC; CDR3: CASSLDGIGYEQYF
D: NA; size: few; J: TRBJ2-1; V: TRBV7-6; DNA: TGTGCCAGCAGCTTAGGGGTTCTGGACAATGAGCAGTTCTTC; CDR3: CASSLGVLDNEQFF
D: TRBD2; size: NA; J: TRBJ2-2; V: TRBV19; DNA: TGTGCCAGTAGTATGGAAGCGGGAGGGAACACCGGGGAGCTGTTTTTT; CDR3: CASSMEAGGNTGELFF
D: NA; size: few; J: TRBJ2-4; V: TRBV19; DNA: TGTGCCAGTAGTATAATAGTAGATCTAGCCAAAAACATTCAGTACTTC; CDR3: CASSIIVDLAKNIQYF
D: NA; size: many; J: TRBJ2-3; V: TRBV12-3/TRBV12-4; DNA: TGTGCCAGCAGGGACGGAGATACGCAGTATTTT; CDR3: CASRDGDTQYF
D: NA; size: few; J: TRBJ2-1; V: TRBV20-1; DNA: TGCAGTGCTAGAATCCGGGGGAAGGGCGCGTACAATGAGCAGTTCTTC; CDR3: CSARIRGKGAYNEQFF
D: NA; size: many; J: TRBJ2-5; V: TRBV20-1; DNA: TGCAGTGCTAAAGGCCAAGAGACCCAGTACTTC; CDR3: CSAKGQETQYF
D: TRBD1; size: few; J: TRBJ1-5; V: TRBV6-6; DNA: TGTGCCTCCTCGGGGACAGACAATCAGCCCCAGCATTTT; CDR3: CASSGTDNQPQHF
D: TRBD2; size: NA; J: TRBJ2-1; V: TRBV7-9; DNA: TGTGCCAGCAGCCACGGGACTAGTTGGAATGAGCAGTTCTTC; CDR3: CASSHGTSWNEQFF
D: NA; size: many; J: TRBJ2-1; V: TRBV10-3; DNA: TGTGCCATCAGTGAAGGAGTCTACAATGAGCAGTTCTTC; CDR3: CAISEGVYNEQFF
D: NA; size: few; J: TRBJ1-5; V: TRBV7-2; DNA: TGTGCCAGCAGCTTAGTAGGCCCTCCGAGAGGCAATCAGCCCCAGCATTTT; CDR3: CASSLVGPPRGNQPQHF
D: NA; size: NA; J: TRBJ2-2; V: TRBV3-1; DNA: TGTGCCAGCAGCCAGAGTGATGTAAACGGGGAGCTGTTTTTT; CDR3: CASSQSDVNGELFF
D: NA; size: few; J: TRBJ2-7; V: TRBV6-2/TRBV6-3; DNA: TGTGCCAGCAGTTACCGCGGGGCGCCCTACGAGCAGTACTTC; CDR3: CASSYRGAPYEQYF
D: TRBD1; size: NA; J: TRBJ1-5; V: TRBV5-5; DNA: TGTGCCAGCAGCTTGGGACAGGGAAACGGTCAGCCCCAGCATTTT; CDR3: CASSLGQGNGQPQHF
D: NA; size: many; J: TRBJ2-1; V: TRBV12-3/TRBV12-4; DNA: TGTGCCAGCAGGCCCCCCGGGCAGGGAAACTACAATGAGCAGTTCTTC; CDR3: CASRPPGQGNYNEQFF
D: TRBD1; size: few; J: TRBJ2-5; V: TRBV6-2/TRBV6-3; DNA: TGTGCCAGCAGTTACACACCACTGACAGGGGGCGGAGAGACCCAGTACTTC; CDR3: CASSYTPLTGGGETQYF
D: NA; size: NA; J: TRBJ2-3; V: TRBV29-1; DNA: TGCAGCGTTGAAGCGGGGGACGATACGCAGTATTTT; CDR3: CSVEAGDDTQYF
D: TRBD2; size: NA; J: TRBJ2-5; V: TRBV7-2; DNA: TGTGCCAGCAACATGGGACTAGCGGGAGTGGGAGAGACCCAGTACTTC; CDR3: CASNMGLAGVGETQYF
D: TRBD1; size: many; J: TRBJ1-2; V: TRBV3-1; DNA: TGTGCCAGCAGCCAAGTAAGACAGGGGGCAAGTGGCTACACCTTC; CDR3: CASSQVRQGASGYTF
D: NA; size: NA; J: TRBJ1-1; V: TRBV27; DNA: TGTGCCAGCAGTCCTGGGGTGAGGACTGAAGCTTTCTTT; CDR3: CASSPGVRTEAFF
D: NA; size: NA; J: TRBJ1-4; V: TRBV18; DNA: TGTGCCAGCTCACCGGCTGCAACTAATGAAAAACTGTTTTTT; CDR3: CASSPAATNEKLFF
D: NA; size: many; J: TRBJ2-1; V: TRBV5-1; DNA: TGCGCCAGCAGCTTGCGGGGGCGAAGCTCCTACAATGAGCAGTTCTTC; CDR3: CASSLRGRSSYNEQFF
D: TRBD1; size: few; J: TRBJ2-7; V: TRBV12-3/TRBV12-4; DNA: TGTGCCAGCGGGGGACAGTTCTACGAGCAGTACTTC; CDR3: CASGGQFYEQYF
D: TRBD1; size: few; J: TRBJ1-4; V: TRBV7-8; DNA: TGTGCCAGCAGCTTGCTGAGGACAGGGGTTGCAACTAATGAAAAACTGTTTTTT; CDR3: CASSLLRTGVATNEKLFF
D: TRBD2; size: NA; J: TRBJ2-3; V: TRBV11-1; DNA: TGTGCCAGCAGCTCGAGACTAGCGGGAGGTCTCTCGGGCACAGATACGCAGTATTTT; CDR3: CASSSRLAGGLSGTDTQYF
D: NA; size: NA; J: TRBJ2-3; V: TRBV5-1; DNA: TGCGCCAGCCAAACCGGGGTTCAGTACGCAGATACGCAGTATTTT; CDR3: CASQTGVQYADTQYF
D: NA; size: NA; J: TRBJ1-1; V: TRBV7-9; DNA: TGTGCCACCCAGTCTCCGGGGATGAACACTGAAGCTTTCTTT; CDR3: CATQSPGMNTEAFF
D: TRBD1; size: many; J: TRBJ2-7; V: TRBV13; DNA: TGTGCCAGCAGCCCTAAGACAGGGGGGACCTACGAGCAGTACTTC; CDR3: CASSPKTGGTYEQYF
D: TRBD2; size: few; J: TRBJ2-7; V: TRBV20-1; DNA: TGCAGTGCTAGCTTCCCTCGAGGACTAGCGGGCAACGAGCAGTACTTC; CDR3: CSASFPRGLAGNEQYF
D: TRBD2; size: few; J: TRBJ2-2; V: TRBV12-3/TRBV12-4; DNA: TGTGCCAGCAATGTAGCGGGGGGCACCGGGGAGCTGTTTTTT; CDR3: CASNVAGGTGELFF
D: NA; size: few; J: TRBJ2-1; V: TRBV6-2/TRBV6-3; DNA: TGTGCCAGCAGGGGGGGCGAGTACAATGAGCAGTTCTTC; CDR3: CASRGGEYNEQFF
D: NA; size: NA; J: TRBJ1-2; V: TRBV12-3/TRBV12-4; DNA: TGTGCCAGCAGTGTTAGGGAGCAGGATAACTATGGCTACACCTTC; CDR3: CASSVREQDNYGYTF
D: NA; size: few; J: TRBJ2-7; V: TRBV30; DNA: TGTGCCTGGAGTGTACTTTCGGGACTGTACTTC; CDR3: CAWSVLSGLYF
D: TRBD1; size: few; J: TRBJ2-2; V: TRBV6-5; DNA: TGTGCCAGCAGTTACGGGGGACAGGGGCGTCGGTTTTTT; CDR3: CASSYGGQGRRFF
D: NA; size: few; J: TRBJ1-1; V: TRBV11-1; DNA: TGTGCCAGCAGCTTAGTTTACACGAACACTGAAGCTTTCTTT; CDR3: CASSLVYTNTEAFF
D: NA; size: NA; J: TRBJ2-4; V: TRBV15; DNA: TGTGCCACCAGCACTAGGGGTTTAGCCAAAAACATTCAGTACTTC; CDR3: CATSTRGLAKNIQYF
D: TRBD2; size: NA; J: TRBJ2-1; V: TRBV5-1; DNA: TGCGCCAGCGCCATTGGGGTAACTAGCGGGTACAATGAGCAGTTCTTC; CDR3: CASAIGVTSGYNEQFF
D: TRBD1; size: NA; J: TRBJ1-5; V: TRBV28; DNA: TGTGCCAGCAGAAGTGGGACAGGGGGTGGCAATCAGCCCCAGCATTTT; CDR3: CASRSGTGGGNQPQHF
D: NA; size: few; J: TRBJ2-2; V: TRBV7-9; DNA: TGTGCCAGCACCCGGGAAGGCACCGGGGAGCTGTTTTTT; CDR3: CASTREGTGELFF
D: NA; size: few; J: TRBJ2-1; V: TRBV20-1; DNA: TGCAGTGCTAGAGAGCACCCCAATGAGCAGTTCTTC; CDR3: CSAREHPNEQFF
D: NA; size: many; J: TRBJ2-1; V: TRBV4-3; DNA: TGCGCCAGCAGCCAAGACCTACAGGGAGGTGAGCAGTTCTTC; CDR3: CASSQDLQGGEQFF
D: TRBD2; size: NA; J: TRBJ2-3; V: TRBV29-1; DNA: TGCAGCGTTGAAGATCTTCCCCGAACGGGAGGAGATACGCAGTATTTT; CDR3: CSVEDLPRTGGDTQYF
D: NA; size: many; J: TRBJ2-3; V: TRBV10-3; DNA: TGTGCCATCAAGGCCGCTGGACAGTTTAACACAGATACGCAGTATTTT; CDR3: CAIKAAGQFNTDTQYF
D: TRBD1; size: NA; J: TRBJ2-2; V: TRBV28; DNA: TGTGCCAGCAGCTCACATACAGGGGATAACACCGGGGAGCTGTTTTTT; CDR3: CASSSHTGDNTGELFF
D: NA; size: many; J: TRBJ2-5; V: TRBV6-5; DNA: TGTGCCAGCAAGGTCGGGGAAGAGACCCAGTACTTC; CDR3: CASKVGEETQYF
D: NA; size: few; J: TRBJ2-7; V: TRBV28; DNA: TGTGCCAGCAGTGGTCAGGGGCAAGACGAGCAGTACTTC; CDR3: CASSGQGQDEQYF
D: NA; size: many; J: TRBJ2-1; V: TRBV4-3; DNA: TGCGCCAGCAGCCAAGACCCGCCAGGGAACTACAATGAGCAGTTCTTC; CDR3: CASSQDPPGNYNEQFF
D: TRBD1; size: many; J: TRBJ1-1; V: TRBV5-6; DNA: TGTGCCAGCAGCAAACTGACCGGGACAGACCTGACCTTGACCGCTTTCTTT; CDR3: CASSKLTGTDLTLTAFF
D: NA; size: few; J: TRBJ1-2; V: TRBV6-5; DNA: TGTGCCAGCAGTTCCAGACCCTGGAGCTATGGCTACACCTTC; CDR3: CASSSRPWSYGYTF
D: TRBD1; size: NA; J: TRBJ2-5; V: TRBV12-3/TRBV12-4; DNA: TGTGCCAGCAGTCAGACAGGGCCCCAAGAGACCCAGTACTTC; CDR3: CASSQTGPQETQYF
D: NA; size: few; J: TRBJ2-7; V: TRBV3-1; DNA: TGTGCCAGCAGCCAACCGAACCCAGGAGGGGCCTACGAGCAGTACTTC; CDR3: CASSQPNPGGAYEQYF
D: TRBD1; size: NA; J: TRBJ1-2; V: TRBV27; DNA: TGTGCCAGCAGGACAGGGAGAGGTGGCTACACCTTC; CDR3: CASRTGRGGYTF
D: TRBD2; size: once; J: TRBJ2-7; V: TRBV4-1; DNA: TGCGCCAGCAGCCAACTAGCGGGAGGCCAATACGAGCAGTACTTC; CDR3: CASSQLAGGQYEQYF
D: NA; size: few; J: TRBJ1-4; V: TRBV6-1; DNA: TGTGCCAGCAGCGCTGAGGGGCGGAAATGGGAAAAACTGTTTTTT; CDR3: CASSAEGRKWEKLFF